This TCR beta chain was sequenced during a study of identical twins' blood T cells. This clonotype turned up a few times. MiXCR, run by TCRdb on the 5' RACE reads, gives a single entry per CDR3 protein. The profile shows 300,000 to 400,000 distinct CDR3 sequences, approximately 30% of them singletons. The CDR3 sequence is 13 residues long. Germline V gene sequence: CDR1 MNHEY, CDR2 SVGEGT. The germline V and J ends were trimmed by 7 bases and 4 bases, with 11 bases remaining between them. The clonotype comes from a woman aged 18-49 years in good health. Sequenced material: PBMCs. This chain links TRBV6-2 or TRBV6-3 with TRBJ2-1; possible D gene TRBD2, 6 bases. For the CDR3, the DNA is TGTGCCAGCAATAGCGGAGGATACAATGAGCAGTTCTTC. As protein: CASNSGGYNEQFF.